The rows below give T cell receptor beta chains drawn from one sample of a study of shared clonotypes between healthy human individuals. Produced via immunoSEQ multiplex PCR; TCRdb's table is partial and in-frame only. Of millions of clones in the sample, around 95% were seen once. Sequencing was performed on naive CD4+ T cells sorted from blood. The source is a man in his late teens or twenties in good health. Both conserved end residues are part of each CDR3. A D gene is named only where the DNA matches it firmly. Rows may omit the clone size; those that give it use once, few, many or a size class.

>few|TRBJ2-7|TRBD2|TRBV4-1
TGCGCCAGCAGCCAAGATCTACTAGCGGGCTACGAGCAGTACTTC
CASSQDLLAGYEQYF
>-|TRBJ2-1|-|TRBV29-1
TGCAGCGTTTCTAGTTACAGGGACTCTTGGGATGAGCAGTTCTTC
CSVSSYRDSWDEQFF
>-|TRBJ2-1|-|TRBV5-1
TGCGCCAGCAGCTGGAACAATGAGCAGTTCTTC
CASSWNNEQFF
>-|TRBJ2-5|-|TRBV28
TGTGCCAGCAGTTTACAGCGGACAGCACAAGGCACCCAGTACTTC
CASSLQRTAQGTQYF
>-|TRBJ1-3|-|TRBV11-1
TGTGCCAGCAGCTTACGACAGATGCGAACCGCTGGAAACACCATATATTTT
CASSLRQMRTAGNTIYF
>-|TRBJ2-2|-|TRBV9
TGTGCCAGCAGCGTAGGGCACTTTGTGAACGGGGAGCTGTTTTTT
CASSVGHFVNGELFF
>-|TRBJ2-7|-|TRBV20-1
TGCAGTGTACGGAGCTCCTACGAGCAGTACTTC
CSVRSSYEQYF
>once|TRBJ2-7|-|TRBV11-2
TGTGCCAGCAGTCGAAACCGGGACAAAAGCTCCTACGAGCAGTACTTC
CASSRNRDKSSYEQYF
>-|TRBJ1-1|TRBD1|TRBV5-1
TGCGCCAGCAGCTTGCTTGGACAGGGGAGATTAATGAACACTGAAGCTTTCTTT
CASSLLGQGRLMNTEAFF
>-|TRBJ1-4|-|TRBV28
TGTGCCAGCAGCCTACCGTTACAGGCGTCTAATGAAAAACTGTTTTTT
CASSLPLQASNEKLFF
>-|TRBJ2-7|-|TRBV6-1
TGTGCCAGCAAGGGTATGTACGAGCAGTACTTC
CASKGMYEQYF
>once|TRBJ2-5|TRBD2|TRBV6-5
TGTGCCAGCAGTTCCTCATTAGCGGGGGCCCAAGAGACCCAGTACTTC
CASSSSLAGAQETQYF
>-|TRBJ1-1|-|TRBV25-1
TGTGCCAGCAGGGAAACAGTCGCCGGGGCTGAAGCTTTCTTT
CASRETVAGAEAFF
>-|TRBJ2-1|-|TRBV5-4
TGTGCCAGCAGCTTGGACAACTACAATGAGCAGTTCTTC
CASSLDNYNEQFF
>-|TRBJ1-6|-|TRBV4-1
TGCGCCAGCAGCCAAGAAGCTCCTATGGCAGGGAGGCCGAGCTCCTATAATTCACCCCTCCACTTT
CASSQEAPMAGRPSSYNSPLHF
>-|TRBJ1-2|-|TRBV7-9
TGTGCCAGCAGCCAGGGATTCTATGGCTACACCTTC
CASSQGFYGYTF
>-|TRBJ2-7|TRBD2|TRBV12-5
TGTGCTAGTGGTTTCCTGACTTCGGGACTAGCGGGAGTACCGGGCGCCTACGAGCAGTACTTC
CASGFLTSGLAGVPGAYEQYF
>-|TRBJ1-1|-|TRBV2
TGTGCCAGCACCCAAGGGGCGTCAATAACGAGGAACACTGAAGCTTTCTTT
CASTQGASITRNTEAFF
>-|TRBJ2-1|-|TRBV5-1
TGCGCCAGCAGCTTGGAGGCAGTGAGCTACAATGAGCAGTTCTTC
CASSLEAVSYNEQFF
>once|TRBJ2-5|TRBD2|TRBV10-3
TGTGCCATCAGCCCCGGGGGGGGCCAAGAGACCCAGTACTTC
CAISPGGGQETQYF
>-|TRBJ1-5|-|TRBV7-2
TGTGCCAGCAGCTTAGCATCATCGGGGGTGCGTCAGCCCCAGCATTTT
CASSLASSGVRQPQHF
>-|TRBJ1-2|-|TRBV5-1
TGCGCCAGCAGCCGATCCAGGGAGAACTATGGCTACACCTTC
CASSRSRENYGYTF
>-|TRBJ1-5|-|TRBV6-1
TGTGCCAGCAAGGTAGACAGCTCTAATCAGCCCCAGCATTTT
CASKVDSSNQPQHF
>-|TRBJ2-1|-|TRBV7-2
TGTGCCACTCGGAGGCGGAGCAACTACAATGAGCAGTTCTTC
CATRRRSNYNEQFF
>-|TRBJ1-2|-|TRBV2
TGTGCCAGCAGTGATCGGTGGTATGGCTACACCTTC
CASSDRWYGYTF
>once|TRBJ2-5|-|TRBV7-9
TGTGCCAGCTCCCGGGCTAAGGAAGAGACCCAGTACTTC
CASSRAKEETQYF
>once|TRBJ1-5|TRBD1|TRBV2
TGTGCCAGCAGTCCTCCGGGACAGGGCCGCCAGCCCCAGCATTTT
CASSPPGQGRQPQHF
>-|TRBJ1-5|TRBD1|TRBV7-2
TGTGCCAGCAGCTCCCAGACAGGGTGGAATCAGCCCCAGCATTTT
CASSSQTGWNQPQHF
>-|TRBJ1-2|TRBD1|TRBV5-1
TGCGCCAGCAGCGCAGAGGGACAGGGTTATGGCTACACCTTC
CASSAEGQGYGYTF
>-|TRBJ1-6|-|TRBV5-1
TGCGCCAGCAGCGCGAGGGGACACCTTAATTCACCCCTCCACTTT
CASSARGHLNSPLHF
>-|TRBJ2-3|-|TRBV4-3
TGCGCCAGCAGCCAGAACCCGGGTGGAGATACGCAGTATTTT
CASSQNPGGDTQYF
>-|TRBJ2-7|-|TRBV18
TGTGCCAGCTCGCCAAGGGGAGGATCCTACGAGCAGTACTTC
CASSPRGGSYEQYF
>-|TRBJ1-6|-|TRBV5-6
TGTGCCAGCAGCTTGGTGTCGGAGTCACCCCTCCACTTT
CASSLVSESPLHF
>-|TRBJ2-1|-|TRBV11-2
TGTGCCAGCAGCTGGAGGGGGGATGAGCAGTTCTTC
CASSWRGDEQFF
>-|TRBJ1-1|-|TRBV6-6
TGTGCCAGCAGTTACTCGGGTGTAGGCACTGAAGCTTTCTTT
CASSYSGVGTEAFF
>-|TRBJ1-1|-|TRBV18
TGTGCCAGCTCACCCAACAGGGCCAGCACTGAAGCTTTCTTT
CASSPNRASTEAFF
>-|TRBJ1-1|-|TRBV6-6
TGTGCCACTTCCGTGTACAGGGAGGGAACTGAAGCTTTCTTT
CATSVYREGTEAFF
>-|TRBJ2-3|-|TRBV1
TGCACCAGCAGCCAAGATACTAGCGGGAGGACCGGAGATACGCAGTATTTT
CTSSQDTSGRTGDTQYF
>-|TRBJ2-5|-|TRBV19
TGTGCCAGTATGGACACTCAAGAGACCCAGTACTTC
CASMDTQETQYF
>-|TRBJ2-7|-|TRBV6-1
TGTGCCAGCAGTGAATGGGCCAGCTCCTACGAGCAGTACTTC
CASSEWASSYEQYF